The clone carrying this T cell receptor beta chain was seen at least ten times. Its antigen is unidentified. This entry comes from a study of early T cells in non-severe SARS-CoV-2 infection. In the study overall: Sequencing of bulk RNA from unsorted whole blood was done, without chain pairing. Overall study findings and caveats: Anti-spike CD8 responses were favored by VDJdb matching, which missed private and CD4 specificities.

The CDR3 runs 16 residues. V dropped 0 bases and J dropped 4; count of bases not matched to a gene: 4. Germline V CDR1 and CDR2: SGHRS, YFSETQ. Researchers attached unique molecular identifiers to individual cDNA molecules. A single record per CDR3 protein comes from TCRdb applying MiXCR to the 5' RACE reads. In the table there are roughly 81,000 distinct CDR3 sequences, around an eighth of which are singletons. J is TRBJ2-2 and V is TRBV5-1, with 9 bases matching TRBD2. The receptor's source is an adult who was a healthcare worker with PCR-confirmed SARS-CoV-2 infection or an uninfected control (not recorded which). Material: whole blood. CDR3 in DNA: TGCGCCAGCAGCTTGGTTCCAGCGGGGGGCACCGGGGAGCTGTTTTTT. Translation: CASSLVPAGGTGELFF. The variable domain in full, with the rest retrieved from reference TRBV5-1 and TRBJ2-2, is KAGVTQTPRYLIKTRGQQVTLSCSPISGHRSVSWYQQTPGQGLQFLFEYFSETQRNKGNFPGRFSGRQFSNSRSEMNVSTLELGDSALYLCASSLVPAGGTGELFFGEGSRLTVL.